These 11 T cell receptor beta chains were all obtained from the same sample, sequenced in a study of beta chain features in type 1 diabetes (dated 2018 in TCRdb). Library preparation employed the immunoSEQ multiplex PCR assay. The High Capacity cDNA Reverse Transcription Kit was used to reverse transcribe all of the isolated RNA, meaning that expressed TCRB transcripts were what got sequenced. In its TCRdb copy, this immuneACCESS table keeps in-frame sequences only and misses some clones. Where compared with another copy, unresolved V genes explain less than half of these, and the others have no known cause. The sample has 300,000 to 450,000 clones on record, over 9.5% of them singletons. Of the sample, about 0.01% falls within the top ten clones. The antigens of these receptors remain unknown. What the study reported, not specific to this receptor: A moderate but significant shortening of TCRB CDR3 length was observed in type 1 diabetes patients in all four CD4+ subsets.

Material: naive CD4+ T cells from blood. The sample's cell subset or site label, decoded: true naive CD4+ T cells. These receptors all stem from a woman younger than 35 with type 1 diabetes.

In its sample, this clone was seen a few times. This sample also contains other DNA sequences that code for the same CDR3. The V and J genes are TRBV18 and TRBJ1-1; weak D call: TRBD1 (6 bases). V shed 4 bases and J shed 1 base, with 10 bases lying between them. The germline V gene has CDR1 KGHSH and CDR2 LQKENI. CDR3 size: 14 residues. The CDR3 DNA follows: TGTGCCAGCTCACGTGGACAGACGAACACTGAAGCTTTCTTT. This encodes CASSRGQTNTEAFF.

V and J are TRBV5-6 and TRBJ1-2, with 9 bases identical to TRBD1. The germline V gene encodes CDR1 SGHDT and CDR2 YYEEEE. V shed 2 bases, J shed 8 bases, and the junction held 10 bases outside the gene matches. This CDR3 is built from 15 residues. In DNA, the CDR3 is TGTGCCAGCAGCTTCTTCAGTACAGGGGGCTTCGGCTACACCTTC. Amino acids: CASSFFSTGGFGYTF.

Only a few counts were recorded for this clone. J is TRBJ2-3 and V is TRBV28; 9 nucleotides line up with TRBD1. V lost 6 bases and J lost 6; bases outside the gene matches: 10. Germline-derived CDR1 and CDR2 are MDHEN and SYDVKM. This CDR3 comprises 15 residues. CDR3 in DNA: TGTGCCAGCAGGGATACCGACAGGGGGTGGGATACGCAGTATTTT. This translates into CASRDTDRGWDTQYF. The complete variable domain, with remaining parts taken from reference TRBV28 and TRBJ2-3, reads DVKVTQSSRYLVKRTGEKVFLECVQDMDHENMFWYRQDPGLGLRLIYFSYDVKMKEKGDIPEGYSVSREKKERFSLILESASTNQTSMYLCASRDTDRGWDTQYFGPGTRLTVL.

The V gene is TRBV7-2, the J gene TRBJ2-3, with D maybe TRBD2 (6 bases). CDR1 is SGHTA, CDR2 FQGNSA, per germline. V was cut by 3 bases and J by 5 bases, with 12 bases left in between. This CDR3 is 14 amino acids long. CDR3 nucleotides: TGTGCCAGCAGCTTTAGCGGTGGAAAAGATACGCAGTATTTT. Its protein product is CASSFSGGKDTQYF.

This clone was counted a few times. The chain is built from TRBV7-2 and TRBJ2-1, with TRBD1 as a possible D gene (5 bases). V lost 1 base and J 10 bases, leaving 8 bases between the germline ends. CDR3 length: 12 amino acids. Germline V gives CDR1 SGHTA, CDR2 FQGNSA. DNA of the CDR3: TGTGCCAGCAGCTTAGTGGCAGGGGAGCAGTTCTTC. As protein: CASSLVAGEQFF. Full variable domain (rest looked up from reference TRBV7-2 and TRBJ2-1): GAGVSQSPSNKVTEKGKDVELRCDPISGHTALYWYRQSLGQGLEFLIYFQGNSAPDKSGLPSDRFSAERTGGSVSTLTIQRTQQEDSAVYLCASSLVAGEQFFGPGTRLTVL.

The chain carries TRBV29-1 and TRBJ2-3; 10 nucleotides agree with TRBD2. Germline values: CDR1 SQVTM, CDR2 ANQGSEA. Trimming at V came to 3 bases and at J to 1 base, leaving 4 bases not matched to a gene. The CDR3 loop spans 15 amino acids. The CDR3 region has the DNA TGCAGCGTTGATGGCCTAGCGGGGGGCACAGATACGCAGTATTTT. It specifies CSVDGLAGGTDTQYF.

This clone has only a few counts. This sequence joins TRBV5-1 and TRBJ1-2, with D tentatively TRBD1 (5 bases). Looked up from germline, CDR1 is SGHRS and CDR2 is YFSETQ. The CDR3 has 14 residues. Trimming pared 4 bases from V and 1 base from J, leaving 11 bases between. CDR3 nucleotides: TGCGCCAGCAGCCAACAGACAGTTAACTATGGCTACACCTTC. This sequence encodes CASSQQTVNYGYTF.

V usage is TRBV18 and J usage is TRBJ2-2; 8 positions agree with TRBD2. CDR3 length: 16 residues. CDR1 and CDR2 (germline): KGHSH, LQKENI. The J segment lost 6 bases and the V segment lost 0 bases, leaving 6 bases of the junction unmatched. The CDR3 DNA follows: TGTGCCAGCTCACCACCCAACAGCGGGAGAGCCGGGGAGCTGTTTTTT. Amino acids: CASSPPNSGRAGELFF.

The rearrangement joins TRBV30 to TRBJ2-3, with D possibly being TRBD2 (5 bases). Germline lookup yields CDR1 GTSNPN and CDR2 SVGIG (reference sequence). Deletions cut 5 bases from V and 2 bases from J, with 11 bases between. The length of the CDR3 is 13 residues. The CDR3 spells CAWELGVTDTQYF. As DNA, the CDR3 is TGTGCCTGGGAACTAGGTGTCACAGATACGCAGTATTTT.

The chain combines TRBV11-3 with TRBJ2-1, with D possibly matching TRBD2 (6 bases). Germline CDR1 and CDR2: SGHNT and YENEEA. V was pared by 5 bases and J by 9 bases, with 17 bases between. The CDR3 is made up of 14 amino acids. The DNA for the CDR3 is TGTGCCAGCAGCCCGGACCCGACTAGACTTGAGCAGTTCTTC. As protein: CASSPDPTRLEQFF.

This clone was seen more than once but under ten times. CDR3 sequence: CASSAGGTGESNQPQHF. The CDR3 nucleotides read TGTGCCAGTAGTGCAGGGGGGACAGGGGAGAGCAATCAGCCCCAGCATTTT. J is TRBJ1-5 and V is TRBV19, with TRBD1 matching over 10 bases. This CDR3 region has 17 residues. Germline trimming cut 5 bases from V and 1 base from J; bases unmatched to any gene: 8. Germline loops: CDR1 LNHDA, CDR2 SQIVND (reference sequence).